A single sample is the source of the 10 T cell receptor beta chains below, sequenced in a study of OX40 agonist ivuxolimab in advanced cancers. Data came from immunoSEQ multiplex PCR; TCRdb stores just in-frame clones and leaves some out. The data show roughly 42,000 clones, 80% to 90% seen once. The sample here was CD4+ or CD8+ T cells sorted from blood, taken in a trial of the OX40 agonist ivuxolimab. The receptors were gathered from an adult with an advanced solid tumor such as melanoma, head and neck, liver or kidney cancer.

This chain uses TRBV7-9 with TRBJ2-1, with D uncertain. The length of the CDR3 is 15 residues. The germline V gene has CDR1 SEHNR and CDR2 FQNEAQ (reference sequence). V lost 5 bases, J lost 1 base, and 12 bases lay in between. CDR3 protein: CASSVRAPSYNEQFF. CDR3 DNA: TGTGCCAGCAGCGTCCGGGCGCCGTCCTACAATGAGCAGTTCTTC.

This clone was counted a few times. This rearrangement joins TRBV7-9 to TRBJ1-2, with a possible D match to TRBD1 (5 bases). V lost 2 bases, J lost 5 bases, and 21 bases lay in between. CDR1 is SEHNR and CDR2 is FQNEAQ in the germline V gene (reference sequence). The CDR3 is 17 residues long. The chain's CDR3 is CASSLTVSQGRDYGYTF. CDR3 in DNA: TGTGCCAGCAGCTTAACGGTTAGCCAGGGTAGGGATTATGGCTACACCTTC.

In its sample, this clone is medium-sized. The genes are TRBV7-6 and TRBJ2-7; 11 bases are shared with TRBD1. The CDR3 is 15 residues long. The germline CDR1 and CDR2 sequences are SGHVS and FNYEAQ. J was trimmed by 5 bases and V by 5 bases; bases with no gene match: 8. Here the CDR3 DNA reads TGTGCCAGCAGCATCGGACAGGGGGCGCTTAACGAGCAGTACTTC. Translated, it gives CASSIGQGALNEQYF.

V is TRBV9 and J is TRBJ2-5; tentative D call: TRBD1 (6 bases). The germline V gene encodes CDR1 SGDLS and CDR2 YYNGEE. With 4 bases removed from V and 3 bases from J, the gap between germline ends came to 19 bases. The CDR3 is 16 residues long. CDR3 DNA sequence: TGTGCCAGCAGCCAGGGGAGTCGGACAGTAGAAGAGACCCAGTACTTC. It translates to CASSQGSRTVEETQYF.

The chain is built from TRBV4-2 and TRBJ2-1, with D possibly TRBD2 on 5 matching bases. There are 18 residues in the CDR3. V gave up 0 bases and J gave up 7 bases, with 22 bases separating them. From germline, CDR1 is LGHNA and CDR2 YNFKEQ. This chain's CDR3 is CASSQDHPSRLFGNEQFF. CDR3 nucleotide sequence: TGTGCCAGCAGCCAAGATCATCCGTCTAGACTATTTGGTAATGAGCAGTTCTTC.

This clone has a handful of counts. The rearrangement links TRBV27 to TRBJ2-7, with TRBD1 identical over 8 bases. The CDR3 sequence is 14 residues long. V dropped 3 bases and J dropped 3; count of bases not matched to a gene: 4. CDR1 and CDR2 (germline): MNHEY, SMNVEV (reference sequence). The CDR3 region is CASSFQGADYEQYF. The CDR3 DNA reads as TGTGCCAGCAGTTTTCAGGGGGCGGACTACGAGCAGTACTTC.

This clone has a single count. CDR3 in DNA: TGCGCCAGCAGTGAGTCGGGGACAGCCTACGAGCAGTACTTC. Translation: CASSESGTAYEQYF. The V gene is TRBV10-2, the J gene TRBJ2-7; TRBD1 matches at 7 bases. Germline CDR1 and CDR2: WSHSY and SAAADI. The ends lost 0 bases at V and 2 bases at J; junction bases unmatched: 1. There are 14 residues in the CDR3.

This chain uses TRBV14 with TRBJ2-1; D unclear. The germline V gene has CDR1 SGHDN and CDR2 FVKESK. Trimming shortened V by 4 bases and J by 5 bases, and 9 bases separated the two germline ends. The CDR3 spans 13 residues. This CDR3 is CASSPRQNNEQFF. The CDR3 DNA reads TGTGCCAGCAGCCCCCGGCAGAACAATGAGCAGTTCTTC.

The chain carries TRBV28 and TRBJ2-1; D gene ambiguous. The CDR3 has 13 amino acids. V lost 3 bases and J lost 3, with 6 bases in between. Germline CDR1 reads MDHEN; CDR2 reads SYDVKM. CDR3 region: CASSFSLYNEQFF. The CDR3 DNA follows: TGTGCCAGCAGTTTTTCCCTCTACAATGAGCAGTTCTTC.

Only one count was recorded for this clone. V is TRBV4-1 and J is TRBJ2-1, with 7 bases aligning to TRBD2. Losses at the gene ends were 4 bases for V and 6 bases for J; bases not matched to a gene: 6. This CDR3 has 14 residues. Germline-derived CDR1 and CDR2 are MGHRA and YSYEKL. CDR3 loop: CASSLRTSFNEQFF. As DNA, the CDR3 is TGCGCCAGCAGCCTCCGGACTAGTTTCAATGAGCAGTTCTTC.